This T cell receptor beta chain was recovered during a study of patients and donors after allogeneic stem cell transplantation. TCRdb used MiXCR to reprocess the RT-PCR reads, holding one entry per CDR3 protein. The sample shows about 960,000 distinct CDR3 sequences, approximately 18% of them seen only once. The V gene lost 4 bases and the J gene lost 6 bases, with 14 bases spanning the gap. This CDR3 region has 14 residues. Germline CDR1 SGHRS, CDR2 YFSETQ. This rearrangement joins TRBV5-1 to TRBJ2-1; D possibly uses TRBD1 or TRBD2 (5 bases each). The specimen sequenced was blood, either unsorted or a sorted T cell fraction (not recorded which). This TCR came from a human donor who was either an allogeneic HSCT recipient or a stem cell or donor lymphocyte infusion donor (not recorded which). It is not recorded whose cells these are; they may come from a transplant donor. CDR3 protein: CASSIRGRSNEQFF. CDR3 nucleotides: TGCGCCAGCAGCATCCGGGGCCGGTCCAATGAGCAGTTCTTC. Based on the CDR3 plus reference TRBV5-1 and TRBJ2-1, the full variable domain is KAGVTQTPRYLIKTRGQQVTLSCSPISGHRSVSWYQQTPGQGLQFLFEYFSETQRNKGNFPGRFSGRQFSNSRSEMNVSTLELGDSALYLCASSIRGRSNEQFFGPGTRLTVL.